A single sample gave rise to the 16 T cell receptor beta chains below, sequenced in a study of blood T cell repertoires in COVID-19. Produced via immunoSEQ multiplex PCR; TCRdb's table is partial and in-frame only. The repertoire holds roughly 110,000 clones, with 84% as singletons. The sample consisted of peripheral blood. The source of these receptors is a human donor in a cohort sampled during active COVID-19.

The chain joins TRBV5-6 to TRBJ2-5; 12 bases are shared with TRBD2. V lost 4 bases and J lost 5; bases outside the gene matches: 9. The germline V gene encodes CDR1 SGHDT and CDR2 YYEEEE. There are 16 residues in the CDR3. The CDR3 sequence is CASSPRLAGVVETQYF. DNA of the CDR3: TGTGCCAGCAGCCCCCGACTAGCGGGAGTGGTGGAGACCCAGTACTTC.

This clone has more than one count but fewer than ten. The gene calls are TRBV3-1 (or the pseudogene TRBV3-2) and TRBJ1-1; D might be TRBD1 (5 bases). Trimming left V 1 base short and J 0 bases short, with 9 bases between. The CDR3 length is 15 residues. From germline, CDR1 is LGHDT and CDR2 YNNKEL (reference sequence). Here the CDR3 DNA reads TGTGCCAGCAGCCAAGGGGGCGGATTGAACACTGAAGCTTTCTTT. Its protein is CASSQGGGLNTEAFF.

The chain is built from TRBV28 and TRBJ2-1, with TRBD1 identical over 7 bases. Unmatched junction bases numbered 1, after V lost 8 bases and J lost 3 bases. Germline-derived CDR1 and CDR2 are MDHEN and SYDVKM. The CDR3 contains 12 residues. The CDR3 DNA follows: TGTGCCAGCTGGACAGGCTACAATGAGCAGTTCTTC. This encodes CASWTGYNEQFF. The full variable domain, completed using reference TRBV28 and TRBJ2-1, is DVKVTQSSRYLVKRTGEKVFLECVQDMDHENMFWYRQDPGLGLRLIYFSYDVKMKEKGDIPEGYSVSREKKERFSLILESASTNQTSMYLCASWTGYNEQFFGPGTRLTVL.

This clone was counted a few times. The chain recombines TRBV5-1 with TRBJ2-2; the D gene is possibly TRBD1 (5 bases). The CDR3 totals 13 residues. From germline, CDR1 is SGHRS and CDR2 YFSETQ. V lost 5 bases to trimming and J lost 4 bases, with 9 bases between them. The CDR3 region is CASRGEGTGELFF. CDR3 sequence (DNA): TGCGCCAGCAGAGGGGAAGGCACCGGGGAGCTGTTTTTT.

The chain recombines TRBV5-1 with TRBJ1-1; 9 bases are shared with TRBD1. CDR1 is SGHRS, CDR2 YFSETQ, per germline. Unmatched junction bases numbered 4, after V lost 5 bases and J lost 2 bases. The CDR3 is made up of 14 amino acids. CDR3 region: CASREGQGNTEAFF. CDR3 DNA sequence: TGCGCCAGCAGAGAGGGACAGGGTAACACTGAAGCTTTCTTT.

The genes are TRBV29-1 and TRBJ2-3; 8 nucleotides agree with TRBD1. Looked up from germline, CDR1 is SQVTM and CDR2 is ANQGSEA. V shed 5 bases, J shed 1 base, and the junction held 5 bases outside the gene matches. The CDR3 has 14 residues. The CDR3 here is CSVITGGGTDTQYF. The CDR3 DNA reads TGCAGCGTTATAACAGGGGGAGGCACAGATACGCAGTATTTT.

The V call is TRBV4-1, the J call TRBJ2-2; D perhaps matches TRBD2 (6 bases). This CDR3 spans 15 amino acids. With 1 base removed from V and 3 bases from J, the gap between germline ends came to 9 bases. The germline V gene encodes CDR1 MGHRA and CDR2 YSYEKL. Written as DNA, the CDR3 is TGCGCCAGCAGCCAAGGTCTAGCGTACACCGGGGAGCTGTTTTTT. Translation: CASSQGLAYTGELFF.

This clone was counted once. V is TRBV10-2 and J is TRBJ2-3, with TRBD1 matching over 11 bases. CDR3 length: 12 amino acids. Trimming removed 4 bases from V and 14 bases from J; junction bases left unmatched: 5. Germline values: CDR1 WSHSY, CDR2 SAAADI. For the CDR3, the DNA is TGCGCCAGCAGTGCCGGGACAGGGGGTCGGTATTTT. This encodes CASSAGTGGRYF.

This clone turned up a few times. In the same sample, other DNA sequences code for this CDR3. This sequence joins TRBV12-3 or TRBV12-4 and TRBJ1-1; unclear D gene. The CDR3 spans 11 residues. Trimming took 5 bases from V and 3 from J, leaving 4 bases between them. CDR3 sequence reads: CASSPYTEAFF. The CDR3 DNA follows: TGTGCCAGCAGTCCCTACACTGAAGCTTTCTTT.

CDR3 nucleotide sequence: TGCAGTGCTAGTCAGGGAAACTATGGAAACACCATATATTTT. This translates into CSASQGNYGNTIYF. This chain uses TRBV20-1 with TRBJ1-3; D perhaps matches TRBD1 (5 bases). CDR1 DFQATT and CDR2 SNEGSKA come from the germline V gene (reference sequence). The CDR3 extends over 14 amino acids. The V end was cut by 3 bases, the J end by 3 bases, with 12 bases between.

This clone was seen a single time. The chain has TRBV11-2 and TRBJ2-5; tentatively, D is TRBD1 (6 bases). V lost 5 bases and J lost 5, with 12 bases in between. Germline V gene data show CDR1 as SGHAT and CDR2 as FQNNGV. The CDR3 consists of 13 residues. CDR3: CASSHGGAETQYF. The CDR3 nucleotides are TGTGCCAGCAGCCATGGGGGCGCGGAGACCCAGTACTTC. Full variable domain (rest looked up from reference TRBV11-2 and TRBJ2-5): EAGVAQSPRYKIIEKRQSVAFWCNPISGHATLYWYQQILGQGPKLLIQFQNNGVVDDSQLPKDRFSAERLKGVDSTLKIQPAKLEDSAVYLCASSHGGAETQYFGPGTRLLVL.

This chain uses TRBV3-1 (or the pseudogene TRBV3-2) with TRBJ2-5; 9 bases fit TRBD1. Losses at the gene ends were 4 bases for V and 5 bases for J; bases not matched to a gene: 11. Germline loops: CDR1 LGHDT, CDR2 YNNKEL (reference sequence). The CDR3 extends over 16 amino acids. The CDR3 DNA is TGTGCCAGCAGCCCCCCCTTCGGGACAGGGCCGGAGACCCAGTACTTC. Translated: CASSPPFGTGPETQYF.

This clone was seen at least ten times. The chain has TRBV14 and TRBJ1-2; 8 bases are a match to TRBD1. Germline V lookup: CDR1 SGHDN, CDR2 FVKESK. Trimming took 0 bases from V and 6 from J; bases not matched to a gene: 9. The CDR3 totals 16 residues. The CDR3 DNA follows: TGTGCCAGCAGCCAAGATCAGCAGGGGGCGAAGGATGGCTACACCTTC. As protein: CASSQDQQGAKDGYTF.

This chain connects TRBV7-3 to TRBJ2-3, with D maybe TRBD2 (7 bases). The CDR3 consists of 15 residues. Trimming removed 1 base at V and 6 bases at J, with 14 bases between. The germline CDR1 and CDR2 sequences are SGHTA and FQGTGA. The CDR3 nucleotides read TGTGCCAGCAGCTTAAGGGGGGGCCCGGCGGATACGCAGTATTTT. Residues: CASSLRGGPADTQYF.

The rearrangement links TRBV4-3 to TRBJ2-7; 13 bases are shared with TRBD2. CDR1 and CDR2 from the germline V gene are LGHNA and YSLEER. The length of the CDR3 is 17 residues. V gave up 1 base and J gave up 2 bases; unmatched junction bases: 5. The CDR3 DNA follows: TGCGCCAGCAGCCAAGCCTTACTAGCGGGAGGGCCCTACGAGCAGTACTTC. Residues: CASSQALLAGGPYEQYF.

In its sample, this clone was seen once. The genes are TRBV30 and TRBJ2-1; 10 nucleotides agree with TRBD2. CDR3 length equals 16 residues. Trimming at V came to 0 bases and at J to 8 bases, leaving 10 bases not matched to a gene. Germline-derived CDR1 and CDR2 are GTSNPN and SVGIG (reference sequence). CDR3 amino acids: CAWSVGSSGSLHEQFF. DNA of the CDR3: TGTGCCTGGAGTGTGGGATCTAGCGGGAGTCTTCATGAGCAGTTCTTC.